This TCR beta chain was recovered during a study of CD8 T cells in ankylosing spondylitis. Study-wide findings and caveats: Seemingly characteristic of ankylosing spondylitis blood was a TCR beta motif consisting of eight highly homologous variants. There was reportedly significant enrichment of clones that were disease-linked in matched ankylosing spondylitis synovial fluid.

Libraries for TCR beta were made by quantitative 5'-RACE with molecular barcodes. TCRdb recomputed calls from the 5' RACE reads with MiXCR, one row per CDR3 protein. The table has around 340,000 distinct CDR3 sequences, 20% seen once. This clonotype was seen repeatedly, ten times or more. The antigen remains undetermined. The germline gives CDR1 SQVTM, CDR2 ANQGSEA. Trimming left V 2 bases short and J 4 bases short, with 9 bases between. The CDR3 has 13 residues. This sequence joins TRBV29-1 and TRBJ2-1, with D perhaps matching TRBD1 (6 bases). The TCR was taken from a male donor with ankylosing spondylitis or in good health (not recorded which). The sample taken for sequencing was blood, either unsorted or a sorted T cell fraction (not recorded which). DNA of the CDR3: TGCAGCGTTGAACAGGGGCTATACAATGAGCAGTTCTTC. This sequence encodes CSVEQGLYNEQFF.